The source of this T cell receptor (beta chain) is a study of lymphopenia after photon versus proton radiotherapy. There are 12 residues in the CDR3. V was trimmed by 2 bases and J by 7 bases, leaving 8 bases between them. Looked up from germline, CDR1 is SGHTA and CDR2 is FQGNSA. Details on this clone: Its antigen remains unknown.

General observations from the study: After lymphocyte nadir, photon-treated repertoires showed oligoclonal expansion, especially CD8+ Temra.

The data were produced by immunoSEQ multiplex PCR, yet TCRdb's version contains in-frame clones alone and is incomplete. The sample lists over 30,000 clones, about 80% occurring once. The sample in question was peripheral blood, obtained from a patient treated with proton-based radiotherapy. This sequence was found in a woman in her 70s with pancreatic cancer. The chain links TRBV7-2 to TRBJ1-1; perhaps TRBD1 as D (6 bases). The CDR3 DNA reads TGTGCCAGCAGCTTAAGCAGGGGTGAAGCTTTCTTT. The encoded protein is CASSLSRGEAFF.